This TCR beta chain comes out of a study of cytomegalovirus exposure and HLA in healthy donors. The study's findings and limits: When analyzed later, a missense DCLRE1C variant was found to be linked to TCR beta V- and J-gene trimming.

V was pared by 0 bases and J by 5 bases, with 3 bases of the junction left unmatched. CDR3 size: 14 residues. The germline gives CDR1 SGDLS, CDR2 YYNGEE. It was with 60 Vbeta and 13 Jbeta primers that the PCR ran. Method: immunoSEQ multiplex PCR; TCRdb's copy keeps in-frame clones and lacks some. The table records roughly 120,000 clones, 80% of them present only once. Note on this clone: Its antigen is as yet unknown.

This sequence joins TRBV9 and TRBJ2-7; 9 bases agree with TRBD1. This TCR was sampled from a woman aged 55-70 years in good health and CMV-seropositive. The sequenced material came from PBMCs. The CDR3 sequence: CASSVEDRGNEQYF. In DNA, the CDR3 is TGTGCCAGCAGCGTAGAGGACAGGGGCAACGAGCAGTACTTC.